This T cell receptor beta chain is from a study of shared clonotypes between healthy human individuals. Donors, without exception, were Caucasian adults residing in Nashville, Tennessee. Only in-frame clones appear in the TCRdb table, and some are missing; sequencing was by immunoSEQ multiplex PCR. Found here are hundreds of thousands of clones, around 77% of them singletons; the top ten hold around 12%. Germline V gene lookup returns CDR1 SGHVT and CDR2 SQSDAQ. Trimming removed 6 bases from V and 3 bases from J; junction bases left unmatched: 4. This CDR3 is built from 13 residues. The chain carries TRBV7-4 and TRBJ2-7, with 8 bases fitting TRBD1. The sequenced material came from PBMCs. This TCR was recovered from a woman in her forties in good health. Some clones in this sample may be carry-over from other donors' samples. For the CDR3, the DNA is TGTGCCAGCAGACTTGGACAGGGCTACGAGCAGTACTTC. It yields the protein CASRLGQGYEQYF.